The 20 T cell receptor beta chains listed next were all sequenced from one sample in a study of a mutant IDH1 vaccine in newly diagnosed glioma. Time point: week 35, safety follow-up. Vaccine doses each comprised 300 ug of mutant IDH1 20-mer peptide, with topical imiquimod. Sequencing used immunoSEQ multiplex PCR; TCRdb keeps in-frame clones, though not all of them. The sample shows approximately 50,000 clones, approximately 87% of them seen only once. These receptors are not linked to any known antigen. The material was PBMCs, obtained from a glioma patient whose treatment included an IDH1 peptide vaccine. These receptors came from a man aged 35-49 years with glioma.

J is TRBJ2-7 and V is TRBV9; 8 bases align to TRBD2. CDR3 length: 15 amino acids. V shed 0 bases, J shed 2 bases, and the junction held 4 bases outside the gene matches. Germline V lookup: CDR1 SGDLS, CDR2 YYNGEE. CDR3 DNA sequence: TGTGCCAGCAGCGTAGAATCGGGAGGGCCCTACGAGCAGTACTTC. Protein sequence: CASSVESGGPYEQYF.

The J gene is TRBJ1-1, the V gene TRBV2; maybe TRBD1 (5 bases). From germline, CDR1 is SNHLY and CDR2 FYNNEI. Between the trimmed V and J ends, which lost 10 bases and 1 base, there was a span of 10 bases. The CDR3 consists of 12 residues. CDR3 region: CATSTGNTEAFF. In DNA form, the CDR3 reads TGTGCCACTTCCACAGGGAACACTGAAGCTTTCTTT.

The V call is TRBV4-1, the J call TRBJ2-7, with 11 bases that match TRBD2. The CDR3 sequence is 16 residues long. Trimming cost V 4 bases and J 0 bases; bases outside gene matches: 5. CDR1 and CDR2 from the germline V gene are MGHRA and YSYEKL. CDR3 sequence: CASSRTGTSGSYEQYF. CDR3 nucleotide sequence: TGCGCCAGCAGCCGAACCGGGACTAGCGGCTCCTACGAGCAGTACTTC.

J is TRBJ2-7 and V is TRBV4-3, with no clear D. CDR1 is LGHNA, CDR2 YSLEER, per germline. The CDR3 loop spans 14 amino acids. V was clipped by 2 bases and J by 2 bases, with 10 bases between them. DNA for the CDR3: TGCGCCAGCAGCCAATCCCCGGAAACCTACGAGCAGTACTTC. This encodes CASSQSPETYEQYF.

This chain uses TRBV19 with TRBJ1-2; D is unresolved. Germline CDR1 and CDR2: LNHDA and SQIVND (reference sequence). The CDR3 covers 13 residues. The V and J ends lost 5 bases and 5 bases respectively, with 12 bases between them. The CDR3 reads CASSVDGRYGYTF. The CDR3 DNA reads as TGTGCCAGTAGTGTGGACGGGAGATATGGCTACACCTTC.

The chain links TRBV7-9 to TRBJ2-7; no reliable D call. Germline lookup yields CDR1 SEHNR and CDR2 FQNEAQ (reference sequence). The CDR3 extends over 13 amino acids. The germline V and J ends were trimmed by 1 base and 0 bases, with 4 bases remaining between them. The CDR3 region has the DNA TGTGCCAGCAGCTTAGTCAGCTCCTACGAGCAGTACTTC. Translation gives CASSLVSSYEQYF.

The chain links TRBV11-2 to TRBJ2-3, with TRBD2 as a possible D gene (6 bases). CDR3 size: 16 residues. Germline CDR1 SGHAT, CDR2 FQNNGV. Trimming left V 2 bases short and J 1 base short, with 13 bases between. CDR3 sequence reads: CASSLTAAGRTDTQYF. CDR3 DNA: TGTGCCAGCAGCTTAACCGCAGCGGGTCGCACAGATACGCAGTATTTT.

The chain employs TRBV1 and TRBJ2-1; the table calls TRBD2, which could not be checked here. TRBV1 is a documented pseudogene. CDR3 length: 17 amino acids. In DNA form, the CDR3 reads TGCACCAGCAGCCAAGGACTTAGCGGGAGAATCTGCAATGAGCAGTTCTTC. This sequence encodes CTSSQGLSGRICNEQFF.

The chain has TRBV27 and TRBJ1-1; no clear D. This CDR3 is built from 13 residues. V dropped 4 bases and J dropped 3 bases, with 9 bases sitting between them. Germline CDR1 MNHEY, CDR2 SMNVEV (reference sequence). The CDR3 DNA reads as TGTGCCAGCAGTTACTCGATTGACACTGAAGCTTTCTTT. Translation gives CASSYSIDTEAFF.

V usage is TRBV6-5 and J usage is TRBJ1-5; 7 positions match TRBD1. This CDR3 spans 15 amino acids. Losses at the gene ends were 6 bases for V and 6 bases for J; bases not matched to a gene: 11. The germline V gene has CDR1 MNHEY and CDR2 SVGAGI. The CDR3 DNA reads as TGTGCCAGCAGGCCAGGGGGACGCAACGGTCAGCCCCAGCATTTT. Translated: CASRPGGRNGQPQHF.

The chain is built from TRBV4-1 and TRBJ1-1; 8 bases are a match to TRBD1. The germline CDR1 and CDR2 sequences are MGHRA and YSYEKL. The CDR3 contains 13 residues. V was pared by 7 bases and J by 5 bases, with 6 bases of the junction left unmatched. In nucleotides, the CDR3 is TGCGCCAGCACCCCCACAGGGGGGACTGAAGCTTTCTTT. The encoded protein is CASTPTGGTEAFF.

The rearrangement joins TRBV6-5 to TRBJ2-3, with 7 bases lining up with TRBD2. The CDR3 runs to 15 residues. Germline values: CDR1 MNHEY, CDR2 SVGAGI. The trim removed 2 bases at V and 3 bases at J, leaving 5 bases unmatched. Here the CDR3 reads CASSYIGRGTDTQYF. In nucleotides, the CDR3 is TGTGCCAGCAGTTACATTGGGAGGGGTACAGATACGCAGTATTTT.

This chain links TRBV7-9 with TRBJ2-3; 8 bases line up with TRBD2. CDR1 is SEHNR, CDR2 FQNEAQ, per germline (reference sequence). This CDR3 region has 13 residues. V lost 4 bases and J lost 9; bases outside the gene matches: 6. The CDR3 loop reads CASSSGGGETQYF. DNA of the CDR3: TGTGCCAGCAGCTCGGGAGGGGGGGAAACGCAGTATTTT.

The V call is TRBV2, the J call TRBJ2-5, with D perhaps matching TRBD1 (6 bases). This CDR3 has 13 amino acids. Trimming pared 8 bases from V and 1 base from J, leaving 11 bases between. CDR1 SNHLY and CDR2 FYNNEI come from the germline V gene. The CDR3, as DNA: TGTGCCAGCGCATGGGACATCCAAGAGACCCAGTACTTC. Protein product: CASAWDIQETQYF.

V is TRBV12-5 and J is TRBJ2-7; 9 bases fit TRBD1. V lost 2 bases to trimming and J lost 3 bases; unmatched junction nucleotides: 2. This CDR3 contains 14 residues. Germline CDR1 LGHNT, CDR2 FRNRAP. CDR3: CASGLRTGDYEQYF. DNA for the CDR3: TGTGCTAGTGGTTTGAGGACAGGGGACTACGAGCAGTACTTC.

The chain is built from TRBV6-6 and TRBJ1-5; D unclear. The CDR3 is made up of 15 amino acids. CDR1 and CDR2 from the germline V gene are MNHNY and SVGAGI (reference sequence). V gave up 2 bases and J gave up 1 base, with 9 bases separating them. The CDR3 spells CASSYDTLSNQPQHF. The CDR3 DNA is TGTGCCAGCAGTTACGACACACTCAGCAATCAGCCCCAGCATTTT.

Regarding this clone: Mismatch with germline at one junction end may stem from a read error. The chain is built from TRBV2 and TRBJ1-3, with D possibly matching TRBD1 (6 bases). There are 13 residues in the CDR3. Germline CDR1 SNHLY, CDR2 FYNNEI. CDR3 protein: CASSGKQGSTIYF. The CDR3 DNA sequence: TGTGCCAGCAGTGGGAAACAGGGAAGCACCATATATTTT. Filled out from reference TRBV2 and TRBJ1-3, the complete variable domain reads EPEVTQTPSHQVTQMGQEVILRCVPISNHLYFYWYRQILGQKVEFLVSFYNNEISEKSEIFDDQFSVERPDGSNFTLKIRSTKLEDSAMYFCASSGKQGSTIYFGEGSWLTVV.

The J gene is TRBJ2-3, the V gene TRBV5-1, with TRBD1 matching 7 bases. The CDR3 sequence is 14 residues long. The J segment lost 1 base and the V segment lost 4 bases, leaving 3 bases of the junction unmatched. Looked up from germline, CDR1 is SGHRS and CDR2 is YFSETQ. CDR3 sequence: CASSPGQGTDTQYF. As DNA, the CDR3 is TGCGCCAGCAGCCCCGGACAGGGCACAGATACGCAGTATTTT. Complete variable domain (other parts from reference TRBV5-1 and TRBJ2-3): KAGVTQTPRYLIKTRGQQVTLSCSPISGHRSVSWYQQTPGQGLQFLFEYFSETQRNKGNFPGRFSGRQFSNSRSEMNVSTLELGDSALYLCASSPGQGTDTQYFGPGTRLTVL.

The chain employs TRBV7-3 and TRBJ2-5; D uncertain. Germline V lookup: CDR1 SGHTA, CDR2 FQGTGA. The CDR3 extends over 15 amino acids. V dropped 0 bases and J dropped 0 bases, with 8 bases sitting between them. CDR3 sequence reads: CASSLTSAHQETQYF. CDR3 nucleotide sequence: TGTGCCAGCAGCTTAACGTCGGCGCACCAAGAGACCCAGTACTTC.

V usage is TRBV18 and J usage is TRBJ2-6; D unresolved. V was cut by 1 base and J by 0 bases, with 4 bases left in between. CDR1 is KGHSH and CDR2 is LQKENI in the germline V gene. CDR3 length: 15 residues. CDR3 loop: CASSPLDSGANVLTF. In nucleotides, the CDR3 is TGTGCCAGCTCACCACTAGACTCTGGGGCCAACGTCCTGACTTTC. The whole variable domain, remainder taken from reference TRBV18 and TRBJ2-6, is NAGVMQNPRHLVRRRGQEARLRCSPMKGHSHVYWYRQLPEEGLKFMVYLQKENIIDESGMPKERFSAEFPKEGPSILRIQQVVRGDSAAYFCASSPLDSGANVLTFGAGSRLTVL.